Listed below are T cell receptor beta chains from one sample, sequenced in a study of blood T cell repertoires in COVID-19. TCRdb's copy holds only in-frame clones and misses some; the assay was immunoSEQ multiplex PCR. Of 140,000 or so clones listed, more than 60% were seen once; the top ten hold 16%. The sample consisted of peripheral blood. Receptors were obtained from a man aged 45-65 years with acute or convalescent COVID-19. Both conserved end residues are part of each CDR3. A D gene is named only where the DNA matches it firmly. Rows give clone size only sometimes, using once, few, many, or a class for an expanded clone.

clone size: NA; V gene: TRBV5-5; D gene: NA; J gene: TRBJ1-5; CDR3 DNA: TGTGCCAGCAGCTTCGGGGGTAGCAATCAGCCCCAGCATTTT; CDR3 protein: CASSFGGSNQPQHF
clone size: NA; V gene: TRBV29-1; D gene: NA; J gene: TRBJ2-7; CDR3 DNA: TGCAGCGTTGGGGGGGGCGCCAGCTCCTACGAGCAGTACTTC; CDR3 protein: CSVGGGASSYEQYF
clone size: once; V gene: TRBV7-9; D gene: NA; J gene: TRBJ1-1; CDR3 DNA: TGTGCCAGCAGTGTGACAGGCGAAGGAGCTTTCTTT; CDR3 protein: CASSVTGEGAFF
clone size: NA; V gene: TRBV6-5; D gene: TRBD1; J gene: TRBJ2-2; CDR3 DNA: TGTGCCAGCAGGAAGGACAGGGCGAACACCGGGGAGCTGTTTTTT; CDR3 protein: CASRKDRANTGELFF
clone size: few; V gene: TRBV9; D gene: TRBD2; J gene: TRBJ2-2; CDR3 DNA: TGTGCCAGCAGCGTAGCTGCGGGGGGAGCCGGGGAGCTGTTTTTT; CDR3 protein: CASSVAAGGAGELFF
clone size: NA; V gene: TRBV29-1; D gene: TRBD1; J gene: TRBJ2-7; CDR3 DNA: TGCAGCGTTGCGGGACAGAACTACTACGAGCAGTACTTC; CDR3 protein: CSVAGQNYYEQYF
clone size: few; V gene: TRBV29-1; D gene: NA; J gene: TRBJ1-4; CDR3 DNA: TGCAGCGTCCTAGGATCTAATGAAAAACTGTTTTTT; CDR3 protein: CSVLGSNEKLFF
clone size: NA; V gene: TRBV2; D gene: NA; J gene: TRBJ1-1; CDR3 DNA: TGTGCCAGCAGCAACCCGGACACCTACACTGAAGCTTTCTTT; CDR3 protein: CASSNPDTYTEAFF
clone size: NA; V gene: TRBV28; D gene: NA; J gene: TRBJ1-1; CDR3 DNA: TGTGCCAGCAGTTTACCATCAGGGATGAACACTGAAGCTTTCTTT; CDR3 protein: CASSLPSGMNTEAFF
clone size: NA; V gene: TRBV29-1; D gene: NA; J gene: TRBJ2-1; CDR3 DNA: TGCAGCGTTCCAGGTGACAATGAGCAGTTCTTC; CDR3 protein: CSVPGDNEQFF
clone size: NA; V gene: TRBV30; D gene: TRBD2; J gene: TRBJ2-3; CDR3 DNA: TGTGCCTGGATGGGGGGGGTGAGTACAGATACGCAGTATTTT; CDR3 protein: CAWMGGVSTDTQYF
clone size: NA; V gene: TRBV11-2; D gene: TRBD1; J gene: TRBJ1-3; CDR3 DNA: TGTGCCAGCAGCTTAGACAGGGGGAGGAGAAACACCATATATTTT; CDR3 protein: CASSLDRGRRNTIYF
clone size: NA; V gene: TRBV21-1; D gene: NA; J gene: TRBJ1-5; CDR3 DNA: TGTGCCAGCAGCAAAAACAAGACAGTCAGGAATCAGCCCCAGCATTTT; CDR3 protein: CASSKNKTVRNQPQHF
clone size: NA; V gene: TRBV6-5; D gene: NA; J gene: TRBJ2-1; CDR3 DNA: TGTGCCAGCAGTCAGGGGACCTACAATGAGCAGTTCTTC; CDR3 protein: CASSQGTYNEQFF
clone size: many; V gene: TRBV18; D gene: TRBD1; J gene: TRBJ1-1; CDR3 DNA: TGTGCCAGCTCACTAACAGGGGGGACTGAAGCTTTCTTT; CDR3 protein: CASSLTGGTEAFF
clone size: NA; V gene: TRBV19; D gene: TRBD1; J gene: TRBJ1-2; CDR3 DNA: TGTGCCAGTCGGGGACAGGGGGCCAGGTATGGCTACACCTTC; CDR3 protein: CASRGQGARYGYTF